The entry below gives a single TCR beta chain sequence along with its context. Antigen specificity is unknown. The second PCR ran about 6 to 12 cycles with a sample-barcoded 5' primer and J-beta primers. MiXCR, run by TCRdb on the 5' RACE reads, gives a single entry per CDR3 protein. Of 600,000 to 850,000 distinct CDR3 sequences listed, around a quarter were seen once; the top ten hold 9% to 9.5%. The sample belongs to a study of blood T cells in healthy people across ages. No fewer than 5 micrograms of total RNA were isolated from every sample. General study findings and limits: Unknown CMV status may confound age-related changes in expanded clones. Correlation between TCR beta diversity and naive T cell percentage was strong. Unsorted PBMCs prevented conclusive naive versus antigen-experienced comparison.

The sample also formed part of further work on T cells of mothers and their children.

Material for sequencing was blood. The clonotype comes from a boy aged 5 to 17 in good health.

CDR3 region: CASSLTLVPTYNEQFF. The DNA of the CDR3 is TGCGCCAGCAGCCTAACCCTGGTCCCCACCTACAATGAGCAGTTCTTC. The rearrangement joins TRBV5-1 to TRBJ2-1; D remains ambiguous. CDR1 is SGHRS and CDR2 is YFSETQ in the germline V gene. The ends were cut back, 4 bases at V and 2 bases at J, with 16 bases in the middle. The CDR3 is made up of 16 amino acids.